This T cell receptor beta chain was documented in a study of CD8 T cells in ankylosing spondylitis. TCRdb fed the 5' RACE reads into MiXCR, producing one record per CDR3 protein. The data hold about 360,000 distinct CDR3 sequences, with 20% to 25% observed a single time. This CDR3 region has 15 residues. Germline V CDR1 and CDR2: SGHAT, FQNNGV. Trimming removed 0 bases at V and 6 bases at J, with 12 bases between. This receptor was identified in a male donor with ankylosing spondylitis or in good health (not recorded which). V gene TRBV11-2 combines with J gene TRBJ2-4; no firm D call. The source material was blood, either unsorted or a sorted T cell fraction (not recorded which). In DNA, the CDR3 is TGTGCCAGCAGCTTAGAGGCCAGGTCCGGAAACATTCAGTACTTC. Translated: CASSLEARSGNIQYF.